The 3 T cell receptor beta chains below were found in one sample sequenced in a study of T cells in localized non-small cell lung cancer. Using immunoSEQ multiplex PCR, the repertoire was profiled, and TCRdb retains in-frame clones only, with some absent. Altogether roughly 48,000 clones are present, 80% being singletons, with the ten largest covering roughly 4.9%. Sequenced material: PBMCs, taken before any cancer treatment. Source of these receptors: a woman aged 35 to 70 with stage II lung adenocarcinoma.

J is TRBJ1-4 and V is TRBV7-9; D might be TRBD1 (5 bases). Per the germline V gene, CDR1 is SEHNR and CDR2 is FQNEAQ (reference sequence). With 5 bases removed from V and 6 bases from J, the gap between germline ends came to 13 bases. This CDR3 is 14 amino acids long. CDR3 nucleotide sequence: TGTGCCAGCAGCCAAACAGGAATGCATGAAAAACTGTTTTTT. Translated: CASSQTGMHEKLFF.

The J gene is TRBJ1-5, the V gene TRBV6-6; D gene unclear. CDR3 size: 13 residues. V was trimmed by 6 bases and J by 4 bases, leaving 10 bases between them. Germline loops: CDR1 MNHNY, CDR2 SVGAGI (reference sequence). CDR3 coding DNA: TGTGCCAGCAGCTACGGACTAAATCAGCCCCAGCATTTT. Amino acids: CASSYGLNQPQHF.

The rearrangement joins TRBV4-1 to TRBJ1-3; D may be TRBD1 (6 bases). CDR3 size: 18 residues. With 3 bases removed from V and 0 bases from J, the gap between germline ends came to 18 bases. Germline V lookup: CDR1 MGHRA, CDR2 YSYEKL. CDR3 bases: TGCGCCAGCAGCCATATCGAGGGGGGCCGGGTCTCTGGAAACACCATATATTTT. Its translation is CASSHIEGGRVSGNTIYF.